A single TCR beta chain is shown here with its context. Its specificity is unknown. Each sequencing run yielded over 200 million TCR-beta sequences from 15-18 subjects. TCRdb re-derived calls from the 5' RACE reads in MiXCR, one entry per CDR3 protein. The profile shows tens of thousands of distinct CDR3 sequences, around a tenth of them singletons. Germline trimming cut 10 bases from V and 4 bases from J; bases unmatched to any gene: 5. In germline, CDR1 is LNHDA, CDR2 SQIVND (reference sequence). This CDR3 region has 14 residues. Sample time point: longitudinal time-point 1 (baseline). This sample is drawn from a study of neurological immune-mediated disorders. The study's findings and limits: CDR3 amino acid sequences of expanded clones were not shared across subjects, a result suggesting private repertoires in all groups.

Sequenced input: PBMCs. The TCR sequence derives from a male donor with HTLV-1-associated myelopathy (HAM/TSP). The V gene is TRBV19, the J gene TRBJ1-6; 9 bases are shared with TRBD1. This chain's CDR3 is CATKGTGYNSPLHF. CDR3 coding DNA: TGTGCCACCAAAGGGACAGGGTATAATTCACCCCTCCACTTT.